The next 5 T cell receptor beta chains were all read from a single sample in a study of blood T cells in healthy people across ages. The authors ran a second PCR of about 7 to 12 cycles using a sample-barcoded 5' primer and a J-beta primer mix. MiXCR was run by TCRdb on the 5' RACE reads, yielding one entry per CDR3 protein. The sample lists over a million distinct CDR3 sequences, 40% to 45% seen once, with 18% in the top ten. The material sequenced was blood. These receptors were taken from an older woman in good health.

The CDR3 is CASSLGTPTGELFF. CDR3 sequence (DNA): TGTGCCAGCAGCCTAGGGACGCCAACCGGGGAGCTGTTTTTT. The chain has TRBV14 and TRBJ2-2; possibly TRBD1 or TRBD2 for D (5 bases each). V was shortened by 4 bases and J by 5 bases, with 11 bases between the two germline ends. Germline V gene sequence: CDR1 SGHDN, CDR2 FVKESK. CDR3 length: 14 amino acids.

CDR3 loop: CASSPWRDTEAFF. As DNA, the CDR3 is TGCGCCAGCAGTCCGTGGAGGGACACTGAAGCTTTCTTT. The chain recombines TRBV10-2 with TRBJ1-1; D unresolved. The CDR3 spans 13 residues. With 5 bases removed from V and 3 bases from J, the gap between germline ends came to 10 bases. Germline V gives CDR1 WSHSY, CDR2 SAAADI.

This clonotype turned up a few times. The chain joins TRBV6-1 to TRBJ2-1; D is ambiguous. CDR3 length: 15 amino acids. Germline V gene data show CDR1 as MNHNS and CDR2 as SASEGT. Trimming shortened V by 6 bases and J by 3 bases, and 15 bases separated the two germline ends. The CDR3: CASSDGRTIYNEQFF. The CDR3 region has the DNA TGTGCCAGCAGCGACGGAAGGACCATCTACAATGAGCAGTTCTTC.

This chain joins TRBV7-9 and TRBJ1-1; D not certain. Trimming took off 5 bases at V and 0 bases at J, with 10 bases between the two ends. The germline V gene encodes CDR1 SEHNR and CDR2 FQNEAQ (reference sequence). The length of the CDR3 is 14 residues. The CDR3 DNA sequence: TGTGCCAGCAGCAAGGACGGGCTGAACACTGAAGCTTTCTTT. This codes for CASSKDGLNTEAFF.

This clonotype was observed at least ten times. This chain joins TRBV7-8 and TRBJ2-5, with 7 bases aligning to TRBD2. The CDR3 runs 12 residues. Unmatched junction bases numbered 2, after V lost 6 bases and J lost 4 bases. Germline V gives CDR1 SGHVS, CDR2 FQNEAQ. The CDR3 spells CASRSSGETQYF. In DNA, the CDR3 is TGTGCCAGCAGATCTAGCGGAGAGACCCAGTACTTC.